This TCR beta chain was captured by sequencing in a study of glioma-infiltrating T cells after dendritic cell vaccination. Study details: Dendritic cell vaccine was injected intradermally three times, biweekly.

V was shortened by 8 bases and J by 8 bases, with 10 bases between the two germline ends. Germline V CDR1 and CDR2: MDHEN, SYDVKM. This CDR3 is built from 11 residues. Method: immunoSEQ multiplex PCR; TCRdb's copy keeps in-frame clones and lacks some. The profile shows over 55,000 clones, under 90% of them singletons. J is TRBJ1-5 and V is TRBV28, with D perhaps matching TRBD1 (5 bases). The receptor's source is a human donor with glioblastoma. Sequenced material: blood, taken before dendritic cell vaccination. The CDR3 nucleotides read TGTGCCAGCGGGATAGGGGAGCCCCAGCATTTT. Translating gives CASGIGEPQHF. The whole variable domain, remainder taken from reference TRBV28 and TRBJ1-5, is DVKVTQSSRYLVKRTGEKVFLECVQDMDHENMFWYRQDPGLGLRLIYFSYDVKMKEKGDIPEGYSVSREKKERFSLILESASTNQTSMYLCASGIGEPQHFGDGTRLSIL.